This T cell receptor beta chain emerged from a study of T cells in Graves' hyperthyroidism and ophthalmopathy. Study-wide points: In the blood, most expanded thyroid clonotypes above 0.001 appeared as well. Model-based prediction identified ophthalmopathy a median roughly 5.9 months prior to its onset.

TCR beta CDR3 regions were amplified from RNA. HTBI primers were used for first-round RT-PCR of the TCR CDR3. One entry per CDR3 protein, called by TCRdb with MiXCR from the multiplex PCR reads. The sample has a few hundred thousand distinct CDR3 sequences; roughly 50% are singletons. A remark on this clonotype: Its antigen remains unknown.

The V segment lost 5 bases and the J segment 8 bases; nucleotides outside the gene matches: 5. CDR1 and CDR2 from the germline V gene are LNHDA and SQIVND (reference sequence). The CDR3 extends over 15 amino acids. No progression to ophthalmopathy during 18 months of follow-up defined stable disease. Patients aged 18 to 65 had newly diagnosed hyperthyroidism lasting under 2 months. Sequences were obtained from peripheral blood or thyroid tissue (not recorded which). The clonotype was recovered from a woman between 18 and 29 years old with Graves' hyperthyroidism. The chain links TRBV19 to TRBJ2-1; 14 bases are shared with TRBD2. The DNA of the CDR3 is TGTGCCAGTAGTGTCGGGACTAGCGGGAGTGATGAGCAGTTCTTC. It codes for CASSVGTSGSDEQFF.